This T cell receptor (beta chain) was recorded in a study of blood T cells in healthy people across ages. Study-wide results and caveats: Compared with aged donors, long-lived donors showed fewer expanded clones, suggesting selection.

Concerning this clonotype: Its cognate antigen is unknown.

The CDR3 runs 15 residues. V lost 3 bases and J lost 6, with 15 bases in between. Germline V CDR1 and CDR2: MDHEN, SYDVKM. Together with a sample-barcoded 5' primer, a J-beta primer mix was included in a second PCR lasting about 7 to 12 cycles. TCRdb fed the 5' RACE reads into MiXCR, producing one record per CDR3 protein. Seen here are almost 1 million distinct CDR3 sequences, roughly half observed once, and the top ten hold roughly 23%. This chain uses TRBV28 with TRBJ1-5, with D possibly matching TRBD1 (6 bases). The sample comprised blood. The clonotype comes from a woman in her sixties in good health. CDR3 sequence reads: CASSLGRGPFQPQHF. In DNA form, the CDR3 reads TGTGCCAGCAGTTTGGGCAGGGGTCCTTTTCAGCCCCAGCATTTT.